This is a list of T cell receptor beta chains from one sample in a study of blood T cell repertoires in COVID-19. The assay was immunoSEQ multiplex PCR, and TCRdb's table has in-frame clones only and misses some. The table shows 180,000 or so clones, with approximately 79% occurring only once. Sequenced material: peripheral blood. The origin of the receptors is a man aged 50 to 60 who had recovered from COVID-19. The CDR3 runs from the conserved cysteine through the conserved F or W. A D gene is named only where the DNA matches it firmly. Expanded clones get a size class; other rows say once, few or many, or leave the size out.

size,D,V,J,DNA,CDR3
-,-,TRBV11-3,TRBJ2-3,TGTGCCAGCAGCTTAGGTGGAGGGTCAACAGATACGCAGTATTTT,CASSLGGGSTDTQYF
-,TRBD1,TRBV7-9,TRBJ1-1,TGTGCCAGCAGCGTCCCGGGACAGGCGAACACTGAAGCTTTCTTT,CASSVPGQANTEAFF
-,-,TRBV10-3,TRBJ1-6,TGTGCCATCAGGCCTCCTGATGGGCGCCTCCACTTT,CAIRPPDGRLHF
once,TRBD1,TRBV10-1,TRBJ2-3,TGCGCCAGCCCCGGGGACAGGGAGACTACAGATACGCAGTATTTT,CASPGDRETTDTQYF
-,TRBD1,TRBV28,TRBJ2-1,TGTGCCAGCAGTTTAGAGGACAGGGGGCAGTTCTTC,CASSLEDRGQFF
-,-,TRBV27,TRBJ2-1,TGTGCCAGCAGTTTTCGGGGTGATGCCAACTACAATGAGCAGTTCTTC,CASSFRGDANYNEQFF
once,-,TRBV2,TRBJ2-1,TGTGCCAGCAGTGAAGGAGGGGGCAATGAGCAGTTCTTC,CASSEGGGNEQFF
-,-,TRBV27,TRBJ1-1,TGTGCCAGCAGTTTGCACAGCCTGAACACTGAAGCTTTCTTT,CASSLHSLNTEAFF
-,TRBD2,TRBV5-5,TRBJ2-1,TGTGCCAGCAGTCCTCCCAGGACTAGCCTCAATGAGCAGTTCTTC,CASSPPRTSLNEQFF
-,TRBD1,TRBV6-5,TRBJ1-1,TGTGCCAGCATTAAGGGGGCAGGGGATGAAGCTTTCTTT,CASIKGAGDEAFF
-,-,TRBV9,TRBJ2-7,TGTGCCAGCAGCGTAGCGACGGAGGCCTTGGGGGAGCAGTACTTC,CASSVATEALGEQYF
-,-,TRBV27,TRBJ2-1,TGTGCCAGCAGTTTCGGGAGTATCCCAATTGCGGAGCAGTTCTTC,CASSFGSIPIAEQFF
-,-,TRBV7-7,TRBJ2-3,TGTGCCAGCCCCGTGCGGAGCACAGATACGCAGTATTTT,CASPVRSTDTQYF
-,TRBD1,TRBV4-2,TRBJ1-5,TGTGCCAGCAGCCAAAAACCGGGACAGGGGGCGATTCAGCCCCAGCATTTT,CASSQKPGQGAIQPQHF
-,TRBD2,TRBV5-1,TRBJ2-3,TGCGCCAGCAGCTTTAGTAGCGGGGATAGCACAGATACGCAGTATTTT,CASSFSSGDSTDTQYF
-,TRBD2,TRBV11-2,TRBJ2-5,TGTGCCAGCAGCTCACAGACAGGTGGCGGGAGGGAGACCCAGTACTTC,CASSSQTGGGRETQYF
few,TRBD2,TRBV5-4,TRBJ2-3,TGTGCCAGCAGCTTGGCTAGCGGCTACACAGATACGCAGTATTTT,CASSLASGYTDTQYF
-,-,TRBV2,TRBJ2-7,TGTGCCAGCAGTGAAGACAGGGTTCGCGAGCAGTACTTC,CASSEDRVREQYF
-,TRBD1,TRBV6-5,TRBJ1-2,TGTGCCAGCAGTCCGGACAGGGGTTATGGCTACACCTTC,CASSPDRGYGYTF
-,-,TRBV16,TRBJ1-4,TGTGCCAGCAGCCCTAACTGGGGGGACGGCCTGTTCCTTAAACTGTTTTTT,CASSPNWGDGLFLKLFF
many,TRBD1,TRBV5-8,TRBJ1-2,TGTGCCAGCACTCCCTTGGTGACGGGACAGAACTATGGCTACACCTTC,CASTPLVTGQNYGYTF
-,TRBD1,TRBV2,TRBJ2-3,TGTGCCAGCAGTGGACAGGGGAAAAATACGCAGTATTTT,CASSGQGKNTQYF
few,TRBD2,TRBV11-2,TRBJ2-1,TGTGCCAGCAGCTCGACTAGCGGGAAAATTAATGAGCAGTTCTTC,CASSSTSGKINEQFF
many,-,TRBV9,TRBJ2-5,TGTGCCAGCAGCGTAGATGTAGGGGAAGAGACCCAGTACTTC,CASSVDVGEETQYF
-,TRBD2,TRBV5-4,TRBJ2-1,TGTGCCACCACGACTAAACTAGCGCGGAGCTCCTACAATGAGCAGTTCTTC,CATTTKLARSSYNEQFF
once,TRBD1,TRBV19,TRBJ1-1,TGTGCCAGTAGGGGGGTCGTCTCAGGGGGCCTCTGGTTT,CASRGVVSGGLWF
once,TRBD1,TRBV3-1/TRBV3-2,TRBJ1-4,TGTGCCAGCAGCCGAACAGGGGCGGGGGAAAAACTGTTTTTT,CASSRTGAGEKLFF
-,-,TRBV7-2,TRBJ2-3,TGTGCCAGCAGCTCCAGGGATACGCAGTATTTT,CASSSRDTQYF
-,-,TRBV7-2,TRBJ2-3,TGTGCCAGCAGCTTAGTGGGGGGTGCTAGCACAGATACGCAGTATTTT,CASSLVGGASTDTQYF
-,-,TRBV7-3,TRBJ1-1,TGTGCCAGCAGCTTAGCTAGGAACACTGAAGCTTTCTTT,CASSLARNTEAFF